A single sample is the source of the 17 T cell receptor beta chains below, sequenced in a study of blood T cells in healthy people across ages. For the second PCR, which ran for about 6 to 12 cycles, a sample-barcoded 5' primer and a J-beta primer mix were used. TCRdb re-derived calls from the 5' RACE reads in MiXCR, one entry per CDR3 protein. This sample has about a million distinct CDR3 sequences, with 45% to 60% found just once. Input material: blood. The receptors derive from a woman aged 55-70 years in good health.

J is TRBJ2-6 and V is TRBV6-5, with a weak D call TRBD2 (7 bases). V lost 3 bases and J 2 bases, leaving 11 bases between the germline ends. This CDR3 is built from 16 residues. Germline CDR1 reads MNHEY; CDR2 reads SVGAGI. CDR3: CASSYRGTTGANVLTF. Here the CDR3 DNA reads TGTGCCAGCAGTTATAGGGGGACTACTGGGGCCAACGTCCTGACTTTC.

The chain has TRBV15 and TRBJ2-7, with TRBD1 identical over 10 bases. Germline V gene sequence: CDR1 LNHNV, CDR2 YYDKDF (reference sequence). The CDR3 has 15 residues. Trimming removed 1 base from V and 2 bases from J; junction bases left unmatched: 2. The CDR3 coding sequence is TGTGCCACCAGCAGAGGACAGGGGGCCACCTACGAGCAGTACTTC. It is translated as CATSRGQGATYEQYF.

The sample holds a few counts of this clonotype. This sequence joins TRBV28 and TRBJ1-6; tentative D call: TRBD1 (5 bases). Trimming cost V 5 bases and J 11 bases, with 19 bases left between them. This CDR3 spans 15 amino acids. Germline CDR1 reads MDHEN; CDR2 reads SYDVKM. CDR3 amino acids: CASSPSGVLGAPLHF. DNA of the CDR3: TGTGCCAGCAGTCCATCGGGGGTTCTCGGAGCACCCCTCCACTTT.

This clonotype was seen more than once but under ten times. V gene TRBV30 combines with J gene TRBJ1-1; D may be TRBD1 (6 bases). Germline V CDR1 and CDR2: GTSNPN, SVGIG (reference sequence). The CDR3 spans 13 residues. Trimming took off 1 base at V and 4 bases at J, with 10 bases between the two ends. The DNA for the CDR3 is TGTGCCTGGAGTGAACAGGGAGGCACTGAAGCTTTCTTT. Translating it yields CAWSEQGGTEAFF.

To note about this clonotype: One end of the junction varies from germline; a read error may be responsible. The gene calls are TRBV13 and TRBJ2-5; no definite D call. The CDR3 consists of 12 residues. CDR1 and CDR2 from the germline V gene are PRHDT and FYEKMQ (reference sequence). The CDR3 region is CAGSESKETQYF. The CDR3 coding sequence is TGTGCCGGCAGCGAATCCAAAGAGACCCAGTACTTC.

For the CDR3, the DNA is TGCAGTGCTAGCTGGACTACTAAATACTACGAGCAGTACTTC. This translates into CSASWTTKYYEQYF. The chain recombines TRBV20-1 with TRBJ2-7; maybe TRBD2 (6 bases). The CDR3 has 14 residues. Trimming shortened V by 3 bases and J by 3 bases, and 15 bases separated the two germline ends. Germline loops: CDR1 DFQATT, CDR2 SNEGSKA (reference sequence).

The chain recombines TRBV6-6 with TRBJ2-1, with D tentatively TRBD1 (6 bases). With 2 bases removed from V and 5 bases from J, the gap between germline ends came to 13 bases. The CDR3 is 15 amino acids. The V gene's germline CDR1 is MNHNY and CDR2 SVGAGI (reference sequence). The CDR3 sequence: CASSYRQAFDNEQFF. The DNA for the CDR3 is TGTGCCAGCAGTTACCGACAGGCATTCGACAATGAGCAGTTCTTC.

This clonotype has a single count. The chain joins TRBV6-4 to TRBJ1-1, with D perhaps TRBD1 (5 bases). Germline V gene lookup returns CDR1 MRHNA and CDR2 SNTAGT. The V and J ends lost 6 bases and 1 base respectively, with 9 bases between them. This CDR3 region has 13 residues. CDR3 amino acids: CASRTQENTEAFF. The CDR3 coding sequence is TGTGCCAGCAGAACACAGGAGAACACTGAAGCTTTCTTT.

In its sample, this clonotype was seen a few times. CDR3 region: CASSIEDNYGYTF. The CDR3 DNA follows: TGTGCCAGTAGTATTGAGGACAACTATGGCTACACCTTC. The chain has TRBV19 and TRBJ1-2; D is ambiguous. The V end was cut by 3 bases, the J end by 2 bases, with 7 bases between. The CDR3 covers 13 residues. Looked up from germline, CDR1 is LNHDA and CDR2 is SQIVND (reference sequence).

V gene TRBV5-1 combines with J gene TRBJ2-4; 7 bases are a match to TRBD1. Trimming took 4 bases from V and 0 from J; bases not matched to a gene: 7. The CDR3 is 16 amino acids. Germline V CDR1 and CDR2: SGHRS, YFSETQ. CDR3 nucleotides: TGCGCCAGCAGCCCCCGACAGGGTTTAGCCAAAAACATTCAGTACTTC. Protein: CASSPRQGLAKNIQYF.

The chain employs TRBV12-3 or TRBV12-4 and TRBJ2-1, with D perhaps TRBD2 (5 bases). The V end lost 1 base, the J end lost 0 bases, and 10 bases lay between the germline ends. CDR3 length: 16 amino acids. CDR3 residues: CASSLGTGNSYNEQFF. CDR3 DNA: TGTGCCAGCAGTTTAGGTACGGGAAACTCCTACAATGAGCAGTTCTTC.

The rearrangement uses TRBV29-1 and TRBJ2-7; no clear D. CDR1 SQVTM and CDR2 ANQGSEA come from the germline V gene. V was shortened by 4 bases and J by 0 bases, with 10 bases between the two germline ends. The CDR3 is 13 residues long. CDR3 coding DNA: TGCAGCGTTGTCGAGTCGGGCTCCTACGAGCAGTACTTC. This translates into CSVVESGSYEQYF.

J is TRBJ1-4 and V is TRBV4-1, with 9 positions matching TRBD1. After removal of 5 bases from V and 8 bases from J, the junction contained 9 bases not matched to a gene. The CDR3 contains 15 residues. CDR1 is MGHRA and CDR2 is YSYEKL in the germline V gene. As DNA, the CDR3 is TGCGCCAGCAGCAGAGCGGGACAGGGAGGCGAAAAACTGTTTTTT. Translated: CASSRAGQGGEKLFF.

The chain carries TRBV3-1 and TRBJ2-3; tentative D call: TRBD1 (6 bases). The CDR3 is 13 amino acids. V was clipped by 7 bases and J by 6 bases, with 14 bases between them. Per germline, CDR1 LGHDT and CDR2 YNNKEL (reference sequence). The CDR3 DNA reads as TGTGCCAGCAATGGACAGCATTTCGATACGCAGTATTTT. It encodes CASNGQHFDTQYF.

The rearrangement joins TRBV5-1 to TRBJ2-7; 10 positions match TRBD2. CDR3 length: 16 residues. Per the germline V gene, CDR1 is SGHRS and CDR2 is YFSETQ. The V segment lost 4 bases and the J segment 4 bases; nucleotides outside the gene matches: 11. CDR3 in DNA: TGCGCCAGCAGCCCCCTCCCCGGGACTAGCGTATACGAGCAGTACTTC. Translation: CASSPLPGTSVYEQYF.

The chain joins TRBV4-3 to TRBJ2-1; TRBD2 might be the D (5 bases). The CDR3 is 15 amino acids. Trimming pared 0 bases from V and 10 bases from J, leaving 16 bases between. Germline lookup yields CDR1 LGHNA and CDR2 YSLEER. CDR3 sequence reads: CASSQDLEVLSEQFF. DNA for the CDR3: TGCGCCAGCAGCCAAGATCTGGAGGTTTTAAGCGAGCAGTTCTTC.

The chain uses TRBV5-1 and TRBJ1-6; possible D gene TRBD1, 6 bases. Trimming shortened V by 0 bases and J by 9 bases, and 13 bases separated the two germline ends. The CDR3 is 15 residues long. The germline CDR1 and CDR2 sequences are SGHRS and YFSETQ. The CDR3 sequence: CASSLEQGPISPLHF. In DNA form, the CDR3 reads TGCGCCAGCAGCTTGGAACAGGGACCCATTTCACCCCTCCACTTT. Filled out from reference TRBV5-1 and TRBJ1-6, the complete variable domain reads KAGVTQTPRYLIKTRGQQVTLSCSPISGHRSVSWYQQTPGQGLQFLFEYFSETQRNKGNFPGRFSGRQFSNSRSEMNVSTLELGDSALYLCASSLEQGPISPLHFGNGTRLTVT.